This TCR beta chain was retrieved from a study of blood T cells in healthy people across ages. A sample-barcoded 5' primer and a J-beta primer mix were used in a second PCR of roughly 7 to 11 cycles. TCRdb passed the 5' RACE reads through MiXCR, listing each CDR3 protein once. The sample records roughly 830,000 distinct CDR3 sequences, 60% to 80% being singletons. V lost 3 bases and J lost 7, with 12 bases in between. The CDR3 has 12 amino acids. Germline CDR1 reads DFQATT; CDR2 reads SNEGSKA (reference sequence). The V and J genes are TRBV20-1 and TRBJ2-5; D possibly corresponds to TRBD2 (6 bases). Sequencing was done on a sample of blood. This receptor was taken from a man aged 30 to 39 in good health. Written as DNA, the CDR3 is TGCAGTGCTAGGACCCCCGGGGGGACCCAGTACTTC. Its translation: CSARTPGGTQYF.